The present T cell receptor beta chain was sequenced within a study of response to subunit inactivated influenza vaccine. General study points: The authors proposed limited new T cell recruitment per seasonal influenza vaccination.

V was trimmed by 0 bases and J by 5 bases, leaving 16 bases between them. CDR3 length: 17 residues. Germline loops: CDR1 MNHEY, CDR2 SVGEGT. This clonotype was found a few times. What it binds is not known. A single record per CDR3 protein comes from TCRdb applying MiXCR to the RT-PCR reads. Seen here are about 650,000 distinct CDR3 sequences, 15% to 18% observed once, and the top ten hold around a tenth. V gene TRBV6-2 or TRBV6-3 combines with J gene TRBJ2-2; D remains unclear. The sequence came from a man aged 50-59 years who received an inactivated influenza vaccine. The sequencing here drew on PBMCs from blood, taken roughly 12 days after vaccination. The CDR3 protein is CASSYSSMIWFTGELFF. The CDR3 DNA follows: TGTGCCAGCAGTTACTCATCGATGATATGGTTTACCGGGGAGCTGTTTTTT.